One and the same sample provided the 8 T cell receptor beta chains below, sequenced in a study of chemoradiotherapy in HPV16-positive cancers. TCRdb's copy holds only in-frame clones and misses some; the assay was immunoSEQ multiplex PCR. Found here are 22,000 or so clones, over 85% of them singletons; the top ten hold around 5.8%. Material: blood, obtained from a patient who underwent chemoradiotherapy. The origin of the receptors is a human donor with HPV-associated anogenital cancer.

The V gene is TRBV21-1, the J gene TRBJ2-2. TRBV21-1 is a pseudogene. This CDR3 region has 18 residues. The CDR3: CASSKRGPSEGDTGELFF. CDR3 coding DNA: TGTGCCAGCAGCAAACGGGGGCCTTCAGAGGGGGACACCGGGGAGCTGTTTTTT.

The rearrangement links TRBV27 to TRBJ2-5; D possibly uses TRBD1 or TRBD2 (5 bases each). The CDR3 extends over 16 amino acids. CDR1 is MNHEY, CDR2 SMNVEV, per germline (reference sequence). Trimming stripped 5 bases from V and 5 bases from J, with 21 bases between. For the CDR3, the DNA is TGTGCCAGCAGTCCGCGTGGGGACGTGTACTGGGAGACCCAGTACTTC. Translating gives CASSPRGDVYWETQYF.

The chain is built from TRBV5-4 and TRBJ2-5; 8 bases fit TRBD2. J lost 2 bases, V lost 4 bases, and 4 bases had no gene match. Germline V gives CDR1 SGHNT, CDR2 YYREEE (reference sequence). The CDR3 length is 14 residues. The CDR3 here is CASSRGGLQETQYF. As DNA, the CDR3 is TGTGCCAGCAGCCGGGGGGGTCTACAAGAGACCCAGTACTTC.

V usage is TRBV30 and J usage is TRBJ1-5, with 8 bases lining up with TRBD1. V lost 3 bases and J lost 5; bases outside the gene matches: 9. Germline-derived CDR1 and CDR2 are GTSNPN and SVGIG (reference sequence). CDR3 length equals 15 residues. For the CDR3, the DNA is TGTGCCTGGAGCACGGGACAGGTGCGAGATCAGCCCCAGCATTTT. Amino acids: CAWSTGQVRDQPQHF.

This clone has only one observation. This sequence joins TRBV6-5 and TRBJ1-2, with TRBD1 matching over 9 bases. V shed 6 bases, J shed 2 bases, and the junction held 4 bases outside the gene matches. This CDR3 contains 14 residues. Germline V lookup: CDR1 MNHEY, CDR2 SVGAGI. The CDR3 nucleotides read TGTGCCAGCAGGAATGGACAGGGGAACTATGGCTACACCTTC. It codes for CASRNGQGNYGYTF.

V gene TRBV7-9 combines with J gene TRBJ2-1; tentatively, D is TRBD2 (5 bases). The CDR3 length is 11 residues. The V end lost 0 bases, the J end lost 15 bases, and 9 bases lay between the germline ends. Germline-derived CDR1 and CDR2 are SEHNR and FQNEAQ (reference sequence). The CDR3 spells CASSLAGTRFF. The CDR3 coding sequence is TGTGCCAGCAGCTTAGCAGGTACTAGGTTCTTC.

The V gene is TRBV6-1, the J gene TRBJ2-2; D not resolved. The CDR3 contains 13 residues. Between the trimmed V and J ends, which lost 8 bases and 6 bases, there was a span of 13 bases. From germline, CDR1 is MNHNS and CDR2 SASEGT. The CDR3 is CASGSYGAGELFF. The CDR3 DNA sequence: TGTGCCAGCGGATCCTATGGGGCCGGGGAGCTGTTTTTT.

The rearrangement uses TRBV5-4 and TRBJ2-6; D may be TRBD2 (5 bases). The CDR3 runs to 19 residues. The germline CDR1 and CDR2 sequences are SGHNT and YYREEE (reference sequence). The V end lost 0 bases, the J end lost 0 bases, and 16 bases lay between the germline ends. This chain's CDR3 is CASSLGRSGAVSGANVLTF. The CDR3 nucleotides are TGTGCCAGCAGCTTGGGGCGCAGCGGAGCCGTCTCTGGGGCCAACGTCCTGACTTTC.